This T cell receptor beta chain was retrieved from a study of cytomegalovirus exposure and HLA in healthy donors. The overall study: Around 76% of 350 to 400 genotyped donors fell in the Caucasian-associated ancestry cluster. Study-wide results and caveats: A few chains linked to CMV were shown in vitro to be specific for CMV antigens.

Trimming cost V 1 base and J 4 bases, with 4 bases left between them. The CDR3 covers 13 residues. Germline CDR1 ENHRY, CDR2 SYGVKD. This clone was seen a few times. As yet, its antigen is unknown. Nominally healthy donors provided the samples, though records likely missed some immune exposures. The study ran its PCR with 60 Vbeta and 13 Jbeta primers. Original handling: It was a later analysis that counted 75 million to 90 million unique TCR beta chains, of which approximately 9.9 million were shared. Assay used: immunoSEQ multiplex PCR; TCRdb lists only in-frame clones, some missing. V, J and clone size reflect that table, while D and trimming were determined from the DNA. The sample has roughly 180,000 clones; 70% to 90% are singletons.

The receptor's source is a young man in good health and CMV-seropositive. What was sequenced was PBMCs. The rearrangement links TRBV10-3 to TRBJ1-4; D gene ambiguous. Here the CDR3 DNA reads TGTGCCATCAGTGAGTTCGTTAATGAAAAACTGTTTTTT. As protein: CAISEFVNEKLFF.